This entry lists 20 T cell receptor beta chains sequenced from one sample in a study of blood T cell repertoires in COVID-19. The protocol was immunoSEQ multiplex PCR, while the TCRdb copy is restricted to in-frame clones and leaves out a portion. The sample lists hundreds of thousands of clones, around 80% seen once, with 3.5% to 5% in the top ten. The sample was PBMCs or T cells enriched from blood (not recorded which). All receptors derive from a man aged 25 to 40 with acute COVID-19.

V and J are TRBV2 and TRBJ2-1, with 8 positions matching TRBD2. V lost 7 bases to trimming and J lost 0 bases; unmatched junction nucleotides: 8. Germline V gene sequence: CDR1 SNHLY, CDR2 FYNNEI. The CDR3 runs 16 residues. The CDR3 loop is CASTRLATSSYNEQFF. The CDR3 nucleotides are TGTGCCAGCACTCGACTAGCGACTAGCTCCTACAATGAGCAGTTCTTC.

The V gene is TRBV7-3, the J gene TRBJ2-3; D unresolved. Germline V gene lookup returns CDR1 SGHTA and CDR2 FQGTGA. This CDR3 is built from 12 residues. V shed 4 bases and J shed 7 bases, with 9 bases lying between them. In nucleotides, the CDR3 is TGTGCCAGCAGCTCAATCAGGAATACGCAGTATTTT. Translating it yields CASSSIRNTQYF.

The rearrangement joins TRBV27 to TRBJ1-2, with a possible D match to TRBD1 (5 bases). This CDR3 has 14 amino acids. The germline V gene encodes CDR1 MNHEY and CDR2 SMNVEV (reference sequence). V gave up 3 bases and J gave up 6 bases, with 14 bases separating them. The CDR3 DNA is TGTGCCAGCAGTTTCTTACGGGGGACCCATGGCTACACCTTC. This encodes CASSFLRGTHGYTF.

CDR3 sequence reads: CASSLSFYGYTF. CDR3 DNA sequence: TGTGCCAGCAGCTTATCCTTCTATGGCTACACCTTC. The chain employs TRBV7-9 and TRBJ1-2; no clear D. V was shortened by 2 bases and J by 4 bases, with 5 bases between the two germline ends. Germline V CDR1 and CDR2: SEHNR, FQNEAQ (reference sequence). This CDR3 comprises 12 residues.

V usage is TRBV18 and J usage is TRBJ1-1; the match to TRBD1 covers 8 bases. The trim removed 1 base at V and 0 bases at J, leaving 4 bases unmatched. Germline CDR1 reads KGHSH; CDR2 reads LQKENI. This CDR3 contains 16 residues. This CDR3 is CASSPRQGRMNTEAFF. The CDR3 coding sequence is TGTGCCAGCTCACCACGACAGGGGCGCATGAACACTGAAGCTTTCTTT.

This clone showed up just once. V gene TRBV18 combines with J gene TRBJ1-1; D is unresolved. Germline V gives CDR1 KGHSH, CDR2 LQKENI. Trimming took off 3 bases at V and 3 bases at J, with 11 bases between the two ends. The CDR3 consists of 14 residues. Written as DNA, the CDR3 is TGTGCCAGCTCACCGCAGAACGGGTACACTGAAGCTTTCTTT. It translates to CASSPQNGYTEAFF.

This clone has a handful of counts. Its ends do not fully match the called genes, so a read error is possible. V is TRBV2 and J is TRBJ1-5, with D unclear. The CDR3 has 12 amino acids. Germline CDR1 reads SNHLY; CDR2 reads FYNNEI. The DNA of the CDR3 is TGTGCCAGCAGTGTGGTGGTTCAGACCCAGCATTTT. Translation gives CASSVVVQTQHF.

The J gene is TRBJ1-1, the V gene TRBV19; D remains unclear. Trimming removed 8 bases from V and 1 base from J, with 14 bases in between. The CDR3 covers 14 residues. Germline V CDR1 and CDR2: LNHDA, SQIVND (reference sequence). The DNA of the CDR3 is TGTGCCAGTCAAGCGGAAGTCACGAACACTGAAGCTTTCTTT. This gives the protein CASQAEVTNTEAFF.

The V and J genes are TRBV28 and TRBJ2-1; 9 bases map to TRBD2. The CDR3 totals 15 residues. Germline CDR1 is MDHEN and CDR2 is SYDVKM. V gave up 2 bases and J gave up 7 bases; unmatched junction bases: 6. The CDR3 DNA sequence: TGTGCCAGCAGTTTACCGAGCGGGAGGTCGAATGAGCAGTTCTTC. Its translation: CASSLPSGRSNEQFF.

This clone came up once. This chain links TRBV7-3 with TRBJ2-3; D gene unclear. The ends were cut back, 5 bases at V and 2 bases at J, with 8 bases in the middle. Germline CDR1 reads SGHTA; CDR2 reads FQGTGA. The CDR3 extends over 13 amino acids. DNA of the CDR3: TGTGCCAGCAGCAGTCGGTACACAGATACGCAGTATTTT. This sequence encodes CASSSRYTDTQYF.

This chain joins TRBV24-1 and TRBJ1-2; 8 bases match TRBD1. CDR3 size: 16 residues. V shed 5 bases and J 4 bases; nucleotides not matched to a gene: 11. CDR1 is KGHDR and CDR2 is SFDVKD in the germline V gene. The CDR3 nucleotides are TGTGCCACCAGTGCGAACCAGGGGGACAGGTTCTATGGCTACACCTTC. Translation gives CATSANQGDRFYGYTF.

The chain combines TRBV14 with TRBJ2-5; TRBD2 aligns across 14 bases. Germline CDR1 is SGHDN and CDR2 is FVKESK. There are 15 residues in the CDR3. V shed 4 bases and J 4 bases; nucleotides not matched to a gene: 2. The CDR3 here is CASSPTSGRGETQYF. The DNA for the CDR3 is TGTGCCAGCAGCCCGACTAGCGGGAGGGGAGAGACCCAGTACTTC.

The chain recombines TRBV25-1 with TRBJ2-1, with 11 bases identical to TRBD2. Germline V gene lookup returns CDR1 MGHDK and CDR2 SYGVNS. V was clipped by 7 bases and J by 8 bases; unmatched bases: 4. The CDR3 runs to 13 residues. CDR3 amino acids: CASISGREDEQFF. CDR3 DNA sequence: TGTGCCAGCATTAGCGGGAGGGAGGATGAGCAGTTCTTC.

This chain uses TRBV6-5 with TRBJ2-5, with D perhaps TRBD2 (7 bases). Trimming took 2 bases from V and 5 from J, leaving 12 bases between them. There are 14 residues in the CDR3. Germline CDR1 MNHEY, CDR2 SVGAGI. The CDR3 here is CASSYPGGAETQYF. CDR3 DNA: TGTGCCAGCAGTTACCCTGGGGGGGCGGAGACCCAGTACTTC.

This clone was detected ten times or more. The V call is TRBV10-2, the J call TRBJ1-5; 8 nucleotides align to TRBD1. In germline, CDR1 is WSHSY, CDR2 SAAADI. This CDR3 has 14 amino acids. Unmatched junction bases numbered 6, after V lost 6 bases and J lost 5 bases. The CDR3 nucleotides are TGCGCCAGCAGCCCCTCGACAGGGGATCAGCCCCAGCATTTT. Its translation: CASSPSTGDQPQHF.

This clone showed up just once. The gene calls are TRBV19 and TRBJ2-1; 12 bases are shared with TRBD2. Germline lookup yields CDR1 LNHDA and CDR2 SQIVND (reference sequence). The junction had 8 bases not matched to a gene; V was cut back by 3 bases and J by 8 bases. The CDR3 loop spans 16 amino acids. The CDR3 loop reads CASSILTSGRPDEQFF. The CDR3 region has the DNA TGTGCCAGTAGTATCCTCACTAGCGGGAGGCCCGATGAGCAGTTCTTC.

This chain uses TRBV5-4 with TRBJ1-2; D is ambiguous. V lost 5 bases to trimming and J lost 2 bases, with 10 bases between them. CDR1 and CDR2 from the germline V gene are SGHNT and YYREEE (reference sequence). The CDR3 spans 13 residues. The CDR3 spells CASSPDLNYGYTF. The CDR3, as DNA: TGTGCCAGCAGTCCGGACTTGAACTATGGCTACACCTTC.

The CDR3 DNA sequence: TGTGCCAGCAGAGCCGTGGAGACCCAGTACTTC. This translates into CASRAVETQYF. J is TRBJ2-5 and V is TRBV6-6; D remains unclear. The CDR3 covers 11 residues. Trimming pared 6 bases from V and 5 bases from J, leaving 7 bases between. Germline loops: CDR1 MNHNY, CDR2 SVGAGI (reference sequence).

J is TRBJ2-1 and V is TRBV9; D is perhaps TRBD2 (5 bases). Trimming cost V 2 bases and J 6 bases, with 24 bases left between them. Germline lookup yields CDR1 SGDLS and CDR2 YYNGEE. The CDR3 loop spans 18 amino acids. CDR3 sequence reads: CASSVFVSTPGGGNEQFF. The CDR3 nucleotides read TGTGCCAGCAGCGTTTTCGTTAGCACGCCCGGTGGAGGCAATGAGCAGTTCTTC.

The V gene is TRBV10-3, the J gene TRBJ1-1; D is unclear. Trimming cost V 0 bases and J 4 bases, with 9 bases left between them. Germline-derived CDR1 and CDR2 are ENHRY and SYGVKD. The CDR3 length is 14 residues. The CDR3 reads CAISESFRGTEAFF. CDR3 bases: TGTGCCATCAGTGAGTCCTTTCGAGGCACTGAAGCTTTCTTT.